A selection of T cell receptor beta chains follows, all from one sample in a study of immune evolution from preneoplasia to lung adenocarcinoma. Assay used: immunoSEQ multiplex PCR; TCRdb lists only in-frame clones, some missing. Of some 10,000 clones in the sample, roughly 80% were seen once. Sequencing input: FFPE minimally invasive lung adenocarcinoma tissue. Receptors were obtained from a donor at least 70 years old with lung adenocarcinoma. Each CDR3 is given with its conserved first and last residue. Fields, in order: V gene, D gene, clone size, CDR3 length, J gene, CDR3 DNA, CDR3 protein. The D gene is left open where the match is weak. The listing skips clone size in some rows; elsewhere it reads once, few, many or a size class.

V gene: TRBV29-1
D gene: NA
clone size: NA
CDR3 length: 11
J gene: TRBJ2-7
CDR3 DNA: TGCAGCGTTGTGCAGGGCTACGAGCAGTACTTC
CDR3 protein: CSVVQGYEQYF

V gene: TRBV30
D gene: NA
clone size: NA
CDR3 length: 16
J gene: TRBJ1-3
CDR3 DNA: TGTGCCTGGAGTCTGGGCGAGAGTTCCTCTGGAAACACCATATATTTT
CDR3 protein: CAWSLGESSSGNTIYF

V gene: TRBV6-5
D gene: TRBD1
clone size: once
CDR3 length: 15
J gene: TRBJ1-5
CDR3 DNA: TGTGCCAGCAGTTACTCGTCAGGGGGGAATCAGCCCCAGCATTTT
CDR3 protein: CASSYSSGGNQPQHF

V gene: TRBV5-4
D gene: NA
clone size: NA
CDR3 length: 12
J gene: TRBJ2-1
CDR3 DNA: TGTGCCAGCAGCCCTTGGGGTGGCGAGCAGTTCTTC
CDR3 protein: CASSPWGGEQFF

V gene: TRBV28
D gene: TRBD1
clone size: NA
CDR3 length: 13
J gene: TRBJ2-3
CDR3 DNA: TGTGCCGGGGGGGACAGGGGCACAGATACGCAGTATTTT
CDR3 protein: CAGGDRGTDTQYF

V gene: TRBV7-2
D gene: NA
clone size: NA
CDR3 length: 11
J gene: TRBJ2-7
CDR3 DNA: TGTGCCAGCAGCCGTTTCTACGAGCAGTACTTC
CDR3 protein: CASSRFYEQYF

V gene: TRBV19
D gene: NA
clone size: NA
CDR3 length: 17
J gene: TRBJ2-1
CDR3 DNA: TGTGCCAGTAGTATGTTTGCAGGGATGAGCTCCTACAATGAGCAGTTCTTC
CDR3 protein: CASSMFAGMSSYNEQFF

V gene: TRBV10-1
D gene: NA
clone size: NA
CDR3 length: 13
J gene: TRBJ2-5
CDR3 DNA: TGCGCCAGCAGTGTGCGCGAGGGTGGGACCCAGTACTTC
CDR3 protein: CASSVREGGTQYF

V gene: TRBV7-9
D gene: NA
clone size: NA
CDR3 length: 16
J gene: TRBJ2-3
CDR3 DNA: TGTGCCAGCAGCTTATATGGCAGGCTTAGCACAGATACGCAGTATTTT
CDR3 protein: CASSLYGRLSTDTQYF

V gene: TRBV11-2
D gene: NA
clone size: NA
CDR3 length: 15
J gene: TRBJ2-7
CDR3 DNA: TGTGCCAGCAGCTTAGATCAAGGAGGGCGCTACGAGCAGTACTTC
CDR3 protein: CASSLDQGGRYEQYF

V gene: TRBV7-2
D gene: NA
clone size: NA
CDR3 length: 15
J gene: TRBJ2-3
CDR3 DNA: TGTGCCAGCAGTCGACTAACCGCGTATACAGATACGCAGTATTTT
CDR3 protein: CASSRLTAYTDTQYF

V gene: TRBV7-9
D gene: TRBD1
clone size: NA
CDR3 length: 15
J gene: TRBJ2-5
CDR3 DNA: TGTGCCAGCAGCACGGGGACAGGCCCGCAAGAGACCCAGTACTTC
CDR3 protein: CASSTGTGPQETQYF

V gene: TRBV15
D gene: NA
clone size: NA
CDR3 length: 15
J gene: TRBJ1-4
CDR3 DNA: TGTGCCACCAGCAGAGATTGGCAGTTGAATGAAAAACTGTTTTTT
CDR3 protein: CATSRDWQLNEKLFF

V gene: TRBV19
D gene: NA
clone size: once
CDR3 length: 13
J gene: TRBJ2-3
CDR3 DNA: TGTTCTTCGCGGGGGCAGAACACAGATACGCAGTATTTT
CDR3 protein: CSSRGQNTDTQYF

V gene: TRBV27
D gene: NA
clone size: NA
CDR3 length: 13
J gene: TRBJ2-5
CDR3 DNA: TGTGCCAGCAGTATATCGGGGAGTGAGACCCAGTACTTC
CDR3 protein: CASSISGSETQYF

V gene: TRBV4-1
D gene: NA
clone size: NA
CDR3 length: 15
J gene: TRBJ1-5
CDR3 DNA: TGCGCCAGCAGCCAAGGGGGCAGGGACAATCAGCCCCAGCATTTT
CDR3 protein: CASSQGGRDNQPQHF

V gene: TRBV19
D gene: TRBD1
clone size: NA
CDR3 length: 15
J gene: TRBJ1-1
CDR3 DNA: TGTGCCAGTAGTAAAGTGGGACAGATGAACACTGAAGCTTTCTTT
CDR3 protein: CASSKVGQMNTEAFF

V gene: TRBV7-9
D gene: NA
clone size: NA
CDR3 length: 16
J gene: TRBJ2-3
CDR3 DNA: TGTGCCAGCAGCTTTAATTTGGGGAAAAACACAGATACGCAGTATTTT
CDR3 protein: CASSFNLGKNTDTQYF

V gene: TRBV5-1
D gene: NA
clone size: NA
CDR3 length: 14
J gene: TRBJ1-4
CDR3 DNA: TGCGCCAGCAGCTTGGTTGGTGGTAATGAAAAACTGTTTTTT
CDR3 protein: CASSLVGGNEKLFF

V gene: TRBV30
D gene: TRBD1
clone size: NA
CDR3 length: 14
J gene: TRBJ1-4
CDR3 DNA: TGTGCCTGGAGAGCCGGGACAGGGAATGAAAAACTGTTTTTT
CDR3 protein: CAWRAGTGNEKLFF